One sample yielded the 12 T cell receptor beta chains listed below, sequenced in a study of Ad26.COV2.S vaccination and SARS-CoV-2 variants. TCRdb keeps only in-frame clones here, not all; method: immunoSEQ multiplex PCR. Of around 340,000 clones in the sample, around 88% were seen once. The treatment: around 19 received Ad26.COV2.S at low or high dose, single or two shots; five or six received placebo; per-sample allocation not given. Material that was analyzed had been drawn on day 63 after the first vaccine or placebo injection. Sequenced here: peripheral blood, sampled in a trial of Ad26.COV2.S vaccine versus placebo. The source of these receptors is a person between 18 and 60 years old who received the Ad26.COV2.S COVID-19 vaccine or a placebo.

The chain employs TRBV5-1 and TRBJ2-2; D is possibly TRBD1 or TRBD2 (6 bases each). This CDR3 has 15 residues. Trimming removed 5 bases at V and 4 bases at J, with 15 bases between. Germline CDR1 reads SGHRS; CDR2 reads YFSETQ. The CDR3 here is CASRTGGAPTGELFF. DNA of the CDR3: TGCGCCAGCAGGACAGGCGGGGCACCCACCGGGGAGCTGTTTTTT. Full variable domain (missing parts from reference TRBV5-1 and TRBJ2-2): KAGVTQTPRYLIKTRGQQVTLSCSPISGHRSVSWYQQTPGQGLQFLFEYFSETQRNKGNFPGRFSGRQFSNSRSEMNVSTLELGDSALYLCASRTGGAPTGELFFGEGSRLTVL.

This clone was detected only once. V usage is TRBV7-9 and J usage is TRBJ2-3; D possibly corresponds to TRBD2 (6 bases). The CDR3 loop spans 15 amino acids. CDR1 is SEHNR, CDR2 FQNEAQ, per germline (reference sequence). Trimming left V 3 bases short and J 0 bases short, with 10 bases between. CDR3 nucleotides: TGTGCCAGCAGCTTTCGCGGGGCTAGCACAGATACGCAGTATTTT. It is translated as CASSFRGASTDTQYF.

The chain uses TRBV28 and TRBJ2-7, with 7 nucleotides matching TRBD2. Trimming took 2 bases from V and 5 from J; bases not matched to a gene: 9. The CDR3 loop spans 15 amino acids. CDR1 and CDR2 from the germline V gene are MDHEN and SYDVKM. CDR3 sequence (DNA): TGTGCCAGCAGTTTAGGCGGGGGATGGTCCGACGAGCAGTACTTC. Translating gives CASSLGGGWSDEQYF.

CDR3 amino acids: CASSLNVRQGTNIQYF. CDR3 nucleotides: TGTGCCAGCAGCTTGAATGTCCGACAGGGAACCAACATTCAGTACTTC. This chain links TRBV5-6 with TRBJ2-4; 7 nucleotides align to TRBD1. V trimming: 1 base; J trimming: 7 bases; junction bases outside the gene matches: 11. The CDR3 covers 16 residues. CDR1 SGHDT and CDR2 YYEEEE come from the germline V gene.

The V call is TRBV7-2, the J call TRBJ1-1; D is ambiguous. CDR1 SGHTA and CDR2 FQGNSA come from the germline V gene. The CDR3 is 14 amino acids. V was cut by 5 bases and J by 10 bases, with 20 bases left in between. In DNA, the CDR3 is TGTGCCAGCAGCCAGAAAGTGGGCGGGGTGGGAGCTTTCTTT. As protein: CASSQKVGGVGAFF.

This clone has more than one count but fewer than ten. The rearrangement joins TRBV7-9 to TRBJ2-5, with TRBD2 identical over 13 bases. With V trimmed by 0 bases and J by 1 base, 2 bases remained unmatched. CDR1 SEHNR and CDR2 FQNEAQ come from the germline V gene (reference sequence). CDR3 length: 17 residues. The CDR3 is CASSLAGLAGAQETQYF. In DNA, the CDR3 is TGTGCCAGCAGCTTAGCTGGACTAGCGGGGGCCCAAGAGACCCAGTACTTC.

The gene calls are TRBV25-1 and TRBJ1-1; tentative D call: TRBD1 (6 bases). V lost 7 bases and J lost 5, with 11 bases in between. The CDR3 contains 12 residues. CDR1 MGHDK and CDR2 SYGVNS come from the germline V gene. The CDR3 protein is CASTPGVTEAFF. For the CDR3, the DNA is TGTGCCAGCACTCCAGGGGTGACTGAAGCTTTCTTT.

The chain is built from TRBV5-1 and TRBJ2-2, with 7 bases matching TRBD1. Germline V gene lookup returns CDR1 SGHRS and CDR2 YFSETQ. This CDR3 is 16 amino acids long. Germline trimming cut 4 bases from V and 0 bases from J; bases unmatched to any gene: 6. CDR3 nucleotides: TGCGCCAGCAGCCCCAGGACAGGAGCGAACACCGGGGAGCTGTTTTTT. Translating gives CASSPRTGANTGELFF.

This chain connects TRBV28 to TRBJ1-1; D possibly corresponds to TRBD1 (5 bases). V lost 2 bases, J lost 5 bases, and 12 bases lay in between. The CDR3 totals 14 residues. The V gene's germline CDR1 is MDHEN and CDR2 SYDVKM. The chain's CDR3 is CASSLRQGWTEAFF. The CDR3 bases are TGTGCCAGCAGTTTAAGGCAGGGTTGGACTGAAGCTTTCTTT.

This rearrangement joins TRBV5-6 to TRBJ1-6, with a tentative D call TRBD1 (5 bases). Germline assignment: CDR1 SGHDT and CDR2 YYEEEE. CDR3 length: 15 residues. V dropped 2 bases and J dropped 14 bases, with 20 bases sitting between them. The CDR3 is CASSFGVGLGRSLHF. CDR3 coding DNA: TGTGCCAGCAGCTTTGGGGTGGGGCTGGGGAGATCCCTCCACTTT.

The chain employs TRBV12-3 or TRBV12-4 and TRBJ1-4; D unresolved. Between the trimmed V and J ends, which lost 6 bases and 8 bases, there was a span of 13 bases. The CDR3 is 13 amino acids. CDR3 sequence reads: CASRLTAMEKLFF. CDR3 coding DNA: TGTGCCAGCAGACTAACCGCAATGGAAAAACTGTTTTTT.

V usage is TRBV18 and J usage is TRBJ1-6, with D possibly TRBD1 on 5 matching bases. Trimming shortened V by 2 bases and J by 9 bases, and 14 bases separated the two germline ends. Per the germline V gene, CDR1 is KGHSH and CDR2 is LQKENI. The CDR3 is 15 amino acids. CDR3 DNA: TGTGCCAGCTCACCAGACAGCCGGAATGGTTCACCCCTCCACTTT. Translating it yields CASSPDSRNGSPLHF.